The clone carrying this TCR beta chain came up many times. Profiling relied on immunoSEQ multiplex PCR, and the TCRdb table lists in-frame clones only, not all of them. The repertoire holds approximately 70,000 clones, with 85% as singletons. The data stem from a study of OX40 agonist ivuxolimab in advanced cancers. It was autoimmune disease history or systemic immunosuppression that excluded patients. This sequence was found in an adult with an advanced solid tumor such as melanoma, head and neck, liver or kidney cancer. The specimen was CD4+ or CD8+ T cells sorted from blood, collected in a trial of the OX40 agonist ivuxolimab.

The DNA of the CDR3 is TGCAGCGTTGGGGACAGCTTTAACTATGGCTACACCTTC. Its translation: CSVGDSFNYGYTF. V gene TRBV29-1 combines with J gene TRBJ1-2; the match to TRBD1 covers 7 bases. The CDR3 runs 13 residues. Germline CDR1 SQVTM, CDR2 ANQGSEA. With V trimmed by 4 bases and J by 1 base, 3 bases remained unmatched.